The rows below give T cell receptor beta chains drawn from one sample of a study. TCRdb redid the calling of the 5' RACE reads with MiXCR, one entry per CDR3 protein. Here the sample spans tens of thousands of distinct CDR3 sequences, just under 30% being singletons. The material sequenced was memory CD4+ T cells sorted from a lymph node. The receptors derive from a female donor with breast cancer. Each CDR3 is given with its conserved first and last residue.

j_call	v_call	cdr3_aa
TRBJ2-3	TRBV27	CASRLDSGRAIDTQYF
TRBJ1-1	TRBV6-5	CASSYGQWAANTEAFF
TRBJ2-7	TRBV5-1	CASSFGGGDFSEQYF
TRBJ2-2	TRBV2	CASSLLPRSGTGELFF
TRBJ1-4	TRBV12-3/TRBV12-4	CASSLGRRINEKLFF
TRBJ2-1	TRBV12-3/TRBV12-4	CASSLLAGQNEQFF
TRBJ2-5	TRBV7-9	CASSDRVSQETQYF
TRBJ1-5	TRBV5-1	CASSLDTNNQPQHF
TRBJ2-3	TRBV20-1	CSATGLARKVTDTQYF
TRBJ2-7	TRBV5-1	CASSLALYREQYF
TRBJ2-7	TRBV12-3/TRBV12-4	CASSSFSGNEQYF
TRBJ2-5	TRBV7-2	CASSLGAGEETQYF
TRBJ2-2	TRBV7-6	CASSRGTTVTGELFF
TRBJ2-7	TRBV7-2	CASSLLINSYEQYF
TRBJ2-1	TRBV7-2	CASSFALGGGSYNEQFF
TRBJ1-1	TRBV12-3/TRBV12-4	CASSMGREACF
TRBJ2-1	TRBV7-2	CASSLWSRSYNEQFF
TRBJ1-2	TRBV4-1	CASTGYNYGYTF
TRBJ1-5	TRBV7-2	CASSLESHQPQHF
TRBJ2-1	TRBV29-1	CSSRTGRHNEQFF
TRBJ2-5	TRBV10-2	CASTGLAAQETQYF
TRBJ2-7	TRBV6-2/TRBV6-3	CASRSRTGVSYEQYF
TRBJ2-7	TRBV12-3/TRBV12-4	CASSHPSGSSYEQYF
TRBJ2-1	TRBV7-6	CASSPGMGMRNEQFF
TRBJ2-7	TRBV10-3	CAISDGNTAYEQYF
TRBJ2-2	TRBV7-9	CASRSGNTGELFF
TRBJ2-1	TRBV6-1	CASSEAFGTSGYNEQFF
TRBJ2-6	TRBV21-1	CASRQRRRASGANVLTF
TRBJ2-2	TRBV7-9	CASSSRDLNTGELFF
TRBJ2-1	TRBV7-9	CASTPRTSGGTEQFF
TRBJ2-3	TRBV5-1	CASSSTSGSVSTDTQYF
TRBJ2-1	TRBV4-1	CASSQDSGGYNGQFF
TRBJ1-1	TRBV12-3/TRBV12-4	CASSSGGRAFF
TRBJ2-1	TRBV29-1	CSVEPTSGPSNEQFF
TRBJ1-1	TRBV10-3	CAISEYRTEVNTEAFF
TRBJ1-2	TRBV5-1	CASSLTGDDGYTF
TRBJ2-3	TRBV13	CASSSQGSDTQYF
TRBJ2-7	TRBV7-2	CASSPAGEQYF
TRBJ1-1	TRBV12-3/TRBV12-4	CASSLTRGSEAFF
TRBJ2-7	TRBV7-2	CASSSRSGGSYEQYF
TRBJ2-7	TRBV5-5	CASSLGGLLEQYF
TRBJ2-2	TRBV5-1	CASSPMGTTSGNTGELFF
TRBJ2-5	TRBV9	CASSVAGLVRETQYF
TRBJ1-1	TRBV5-1	CASSRDRGGSEAFF
TRBJ2-5	TRBV5-1	CASSLPGGQETQYF
TRBJ2-3	TRBV24-1	CATSDPTSGDRDTQYF
TRBJ1-1	TRBV12-3/TRBV12-4	CASSFEGATEAFF
TRBJ2-7	TRBV3-1	CASSQASGEEQYF
TRBJ2-3	TRBV7-9	CASSPGANTDTQYF
TRBJ2-1	TRBV7-6	CASSSTGNPYNEQFF
TRBJ2-1	TRBV20-1	CSARTPTDNEQFF
TRBJ2-3	TRBV9	CASSATDWYTDTQYF
TRBJ1-6	TRBV6-6	CASRPGQGQSPLHF
TRBJ1-1	TRBV20-1	CSARGGTVTEAFF
TRBJ2-1	TRBV2	CASLDTGRSKSYNEQFF
TRBJ1-5	TRBV10-3	CASAGTGNNQPQHF
TRBJ2-7	TRBV12-3/TRBV12-4	CASSPRLSWVYEQYF
TRBJ1-2	TRBV5-1	CASSSDRGQGGYTF
TRBJ2-5	TRBV20-1	CSARDGAEASLPETQYF